These T cell receptor beta chains were read from a single sample in a study of shared clonotypes between healthy human individuals. Some clones are missing from TCRdb's copy, which holds only in-frame ones; the method was immunoSEQ multiplex PCR. The sample gives 980,000 or so clones, over 60% of which show up once; roughly 1.5% is in the top ten. Sequencing was performed on memory CD4+ T cells sorted from blood. The receptors were sampled from a man younger than 30 in good health. The CDR3 runs from the conserved cysteine through the conserved F or W. The D gene is left open where the match is weak. Rows may omit the clone size; those that give it use once, few, many or a size class.

D gene	J gene	V gene	clone size	CDR3 DNA	CDR3 protein
.	TRBJ1-5	TRBV29-1	.	TGCAGCGTTGTTGAGGGGGTAAATCAGCCCCAGCATTTT	CSVVEGVNQPQHF
.	TRBJ2-5	TRBV9	.	TGTGCCAGCAGCGCCTCCCGGGGCACACAAGAGACCCAGTACTTC	CASSASRGTQETQYF
.	TRBJ2-1	TRBV6-1	.	TGTGCCAGCGGCCGGGCGGGGCCTTACAATGAGCAGTTCTTC	CASGRAGPYNEQFF
TRBD2	TRBJ2-1	TRBV15	.	TGTGCCACCAGCAGAGAAGGGACTAGCGGGAGGGTAGGGCAGTTCTTC	CATSREGTSGRVGQFF
.	TRBJ2-1	TRBV9	once	TGTGCCAGCAGCGTAACAACAGGGTGGGGTTACGACAATGAGCAGTTCTTC	CASSVTTGWGYDNEQFF
.	TRBJ2-3	TRBV2	.	TGTGCCAGCAGAGCCGCGGGCGGCACAGATACGCAGTATTTT	CASRAAGGTDTQYF
.	TRBJ2-2	TRBV6-6	.	TGTGCCAGCAGCAAGACAGGGAACACCGGGGAGCTGTTTTTT	CASSKTGNTGELFF
.	TRBJ1-6	TRBV7-8	.	TGTGCCAGCAGCCCCGCCTCGGGGGCGAGTTCACCCCTCCACTTT	CASSPASGASSPLHF
.	TRBJ2-1	TRBV7-9	.	TGTGCCAGCAGCTCGTCGGGTAATGAGCAGTTCTTC	CASSSSGNEQFF
TRBD1	TRBJ2-7	TRBV5-1	once	TGCGCCAGCAGCAGGGGACAGGACGGCTACGAGCAGTACTTC	CASSRGQDGYEQYF
TRBD2	TRBJ2-7	TRBV30	once	TGTGCCTGGAGGACTAGCGGGGGGGCGTACGAGCAGTACTTC	CAWRTSGGAYEQYF
.	TRBJ1-2	TRBV28	.	TGTGCCAGCAGTTTTAGGGCCGCGAGGGGCTACACCTTC	CASSFRAARGYTF
TRBD1	TRBJ2-1	TRBV7-9	.	TGTGCCAGCAGCCTCGGGACAGGGGAGTATGAGCAGTTCTTC	CASSLGTGEYEQFF
.	TRBJ2-5	TRBV7-2	.	TGTGCCAGCAGCTTAGCGGGATTCCCGGAGACCCAGTACTTC	CASSLAGFPETQYF
.	TRBJ1-4	TRBV7-8	.	TGTGCCAGCAACATACGGGGAGAAAAACTGTTTTTT	CASNIRGEKLFF
TRBD1	TRBJ2-1	TRBV27	.	TGTGCCAGCAGTCGTCCGGGACAGCGGTACAATGAGCAGTTCTTC	CASSRPGQRYNEQFF
.	TRBJ2-1	TRBV7-8	.	TGTGCCAGCAGCGACTACCATGAGCAGTTCTTC	CASSDYHEQFF
.	TRBJ1-2	TRBV7-2	.	TGTGCCAGCAGCTTAAGGCAGGTGGCGGGCTACACCTTC	CASSLRQVAGYTF
.	TRBJ2-3	TRBV10-3	.	TGTGCCATCAGTGAGTTCAACACAGATACGCAGTATTTT	CAISEFNTDTQYF
.	TRBJ2-3	TRBV7-6	.	TGTGCCAGCAGCCTTTGGGGCAGGGCAGATACGCAGTATTTT	CASSLWGRADTQYF
TRBD1	TRBJ1-5	TRBV7-2	.	TGTGCCAGCAGCGCCCGGACAGGGGCCCAGCCCCAGCATTTT	CASSARTGAQPQHF
TRBD1	TRBJ2-4	TRBV10-3	once	TGTGCCATCAGTCAACCGGGACAGGGGAACATTCAGTACTTC	CAISQPGQGNIQYF
TRBD1	TRBJ2-1	TRBV6-1	.	TGTGCCAGCAGTGAAGCGGGGCAGGGGGCGGTTAATGAGTTCTTC	CASSEAGQGAVNEFF
TRBD1	TRBJ2-1	TRBV9	.	TGTGCCAGCAGCCCCTGGGACAGGGAGCATGAGCAGTTCTTC	CASSPWDREHEQFF
TRBD1	TRBJ1-6	TRBV10-3	.	TGTGCCGGGACAGGTTATAATTCACCCCTCCACTTT	CAGTGYNSPLHF
.	TRBJ1-2	TRBV19	.	TGTGCCAGTAGTATAGGACAGGCCAACTATGGCTACACCTTC	CASSIGQANYGYTF
.	TRBJ2-5	TRBV11-2	.	TGTGCCAGCAGCTTAGCTAGGGGATTCCAAGAGACCCAGTACTTC	CASSLARGFQETQYF
.	TRBJ2-7	TRBV28	once	TGTGCCAGCAGTTTAGGTCCGCGTGAGCAGTACTTC	CASSLGPREQYF
TRBD2	TRBJ2-1	TRBV18	.	TGTGCCAGCTCACCACCGGGGGGGGGTGAGCAGTTCTTC	CASSPPGGGEQFF
.	TRBJ2-7	TRBV7-9	.	TGTGCCAGCAGCTTAGAGGCAGGGAGAATCTACGAGCAGTACTTC	CASSLEAGRIYEQYF
TRBD2	TRBJ2-2	TRBV5-4	.	TGTGCCAGCAGCTTCGCGGGATCTAGCGGGAGAGGGACCGGGGAGCTGTTTTTT	CASSFAGSSGRGTGELFF
.	TRBJ1-6	TRBV5-6	few	TGTGCCAGCAGCCCCTCGGGAGGGGCCGGGAGTTCACCCCTCCACTTT	CASSPSGGAGSSPLHF
TRBD1	TRBJ1-2	TRBV6-5	few	TGTGCCAGCAACCCGGGACAGGGCTTATATGGCTACACCTTC	CASNPGQGLYGYTF